This entry lists 28 T cell receptor beta chains sequenced from one sample in a study of cytomegalovirus exposure and HLA in healthy donors. The PCR employed 60 Vbeta primers together with 13 Jbeta primers. TCRdb's copy holds only in-frame clones and misses some; the assay was immunoSEQ multiplex PCR. Of more than 100,000 clones in the sample, roughly 9.6% are singletons; the top ten hold about 6.7%. The sequencing input was PBMCs. The source of these receptors is a woman aged 40 to 50 in good health and CMV-seropositive.

The gene calls are TRBV7-2 and TRBJ1-5; a weak D match, TRBD1 (6 bases). Between the trimmed V and J ends, which lost 1 base and 4 bases, there was a span of 8 bases. The CDR3 runs 14 residues. The germline CDR1 and CDR2 sequences are SGHTA and FQGNSA. This CDR3 reads CASSLDRANQPQHF. Here the CDR3 DNA reads TGTGCCAGCAGCTTAGACAGGGCGAATCAGCCCCAGCATTTT.

This rearrangement joins TRBV18 to TRBJ1-6; D is uncertain. Deletions cut 5 bases from V and 8 bases from J, with 13 bases between. The CDR3 has 14 amino acids. Per germline, CDR1 KGHSH and CDR2 LQKENI. CDR3 nucleotide sequence: TGTGCCAGCTCAACGGGAGCCTTTGATTCACCCCTCCACTTT. Translation: CASSTGAFDSPLHF. Filled out from reference TRBV18 and TRBJ1-6, the complete variable domain reads NAGVMQNPRHLVRRRGQEARLRCSPMKGHSHVYWYRQLPEEGLKFMVYLQKENIIDESGMPKERFSAEFPKEGPSILRIQQVVRGDSAAYFCASSTGAFDSPLHFGNGTRLTVT.

This clone occurred a few times. V usage is TRBV5-1 and J usage is TRBJ2-3; D is undetermined. This CDR3 region has 16 residues. Germline lookup yields CDR1 SGHRS and CDR2 YFSETQ. With 1 base removed from V and 0 bases from J, the gap between germline ends came to 12 bases. Here the CDR3 reads CASSLLSAPSTDTQYF. Written as DNA, the CDR3 is TGCGCCAGCAGCTTGTTAAGCGCCCCTAGCACAGATACGCAGTATTTT. Variable domain in full (rest from reference TRBV5-1 and TRBJ2-3): KAGVTQTPRYLIKTRGQQVTLSCSPISGHRSVSWYQQTPGQGLQFLFEYFSETQRNKGNFPGRFSGRQFSNSRSEMNVSTLELGDSALYLCASSLLSAPSTDTQYFGPGTRLTVL.

The V call is TRBV7-2, the J call TRBJ2-4; 9 nucleotides line up with TRBD2. V was pared by 3 bases and J by 0 bases, with 6 bases of the junction left unmatched. Per the germline V gene, CDR1 is SGHTA and CDR2 is FQGNSA. This CDR3 region has 17 residues. This chain's CDR3 is CASSFFSGGLAKNIQYF. The CDR3 bases are TGTGCCAGCAGCTTTTTTAGCGGGGGCTTAGCCAAAAACATTCAGTACTTC. The complete variable domain, with remaining parts taken from reference TRBV7-2 and TRBJ2-4, reads GAGVSQSPSNKVTEKGKDVELRCDPISGHTALYWYRQSLGQGLEFLIYFQGNSAPDKSGLPSDRFSAERTGGSVSTLTIQRTQQEDSAVYLCASSFFSGGLAKNIQYFGAGTRLSVL.

With respect to this clone: This CDR3 is also generated by other DNA sequences in the sample. The rearrangement joins TRBV5-1 to TRBJ1-1; 10 bases are a match to TRBD1. V lost 0 bases to trimming and J lost 6 bases; unmatched junction nucleotides: 2. CDR1 and CDR2 (germline): SGHRS, YFSETQ. CDR3 length: 14 residues. For the CDR3, the DNA is TGCGCCAGCAGCTTGGGGGGGACAGGGGCTGAAGCTTTCTTT. It codes for CASSLGGTGAEAFF.

With regard to this clone: Other nucleotide sequences in the sample specify the same CDR3. The chain recombines TRBV6-1 with TRBJ1-5, with a tentative D call TRBD1 (5 bases). Trimming cost V 8 bases and J 6 bases, with 14 bases left between them. The length of the CDR3 is 13 residues. From germline, CDR1 is MNHNS and CDR2 SASEGT. In DNA form, the CDR3 reads TGTGCCAGCCAGGGTAATAGAGGTCAGCCCCAGCATTTT. Amino acid sequence: CASQGNRGQPQHF.

The chain links TRBV6-5 to TRBJ2-7; D uncertain. This CDR3 has 14 residues. The V end was cut by 6 bases, the J end by 6 bases, with 18 bases between. Per germline, CDR1 MNHEY and CDR2 SVGAGI. Here the CDR3 reads CASSPKFGPLEQYF. The CDR3 DNA follows: TGTGCCAGCAGCCCGAAGTTCGGTCCCCTCGAGCAGTACTTC.

This clone was recorded many times. Here the CDR3 reads CASSYGTGAEAFF. The CDR3 nucleotides are TGTGCCAGCAGTTACGGGACAGGGGCTGAAGCTTTCTTT. This chain connects TRBV6-6 to TRBJ1-1; the match to TRBD1 covers 10 bases. The junction had 0 bases not matched to a gene; V was cut back by 2 bases and J by 6 bases. The CDR3 spans 13 residues. Per germline, CDR1 MNHNY and CDR2 SVGAGI (reference sequence).

This clone appeared a few times. The gene calls are TRBV12-5 and TRBJ2-5; 12 bases map to TRBD1. The CDR3 totals 16 residues. In germline, CDR1 is LGHNT, CDR2 FRNRAP. The J segment lost 4 bases and the V segment lost 1 base, leaving 4 bases of the junction unmatched. The CDR3 loop reads CASGLGDRGRRETQYF. The DNA for the CDR3 is TGTGCTAGTGGTTTGGGGGACAGGGGGCGCCGAGAGACCCAGTACTTC.

The rearrangement links TRBV2 to TRBJ1-6; D remains ambiguous. The CDR3 covers 12 residues. Germline V lookup: CDR1 SNHLY, CDR2 FYNNEI. V shed 5 bases and J shed 5 bases, with 4 bases lying between them. The CDR3, as DNA: TGTGCCAGCAGTCAGAATAATTCACCCCTCCACTTT. It yields the protein CASSQNNSPLHF.

This clone was seen only a few times. The gene calls are TRBV5-6 and TRBJ2-2, with D unresolved. Germline values: CDR1 SGHDT, CDR2 YYEEEE. The CDR3 has 14 amino acids. The V end was cut by 5 bases, the J end by 0 bases, with 8 bases between. The CDR3 here is CASSHGPNTGELFF. For the CDR3, the DNA is TGTGCCAGCAGTCATGGCCCGAACACCGGGGAGCTGTTTTTT.

This sequence joins TRBV5-4 and TRBJ2-2; TRBD2 aligns across 10 bases. Germline V gene lookup returns CDR1 SGHNT and CDR2 YYREEE (reference sequence). J was trimmed by 1 base and V by 9 bases; bases with no gene match: 9. CDR3 length equals 16 residues. In DNA form, the CDR3 reads TGTGCCACCGAACCCGTAGCGGGGGGGAACACCGGGGAGCTGTTTTTT. It yields the protein CATEPVAGGNTGELFF.

As regards this clone: Lacking the conserved final phenylalanine or tryptophan, this CDR3 likely reflects a read error. Because the CDR3's place on the DNA is in doubt, the DNA is left out and the CDR3 is given as listed by TCRdb. This chain uses TRBV21-1 with TRBJ2-7; the table's TRBD1 call for D was not verified on the DNA. TRBV21-1 is marked as a pseudogene. The CDR3 is 16 amino acids long, termini counted. This CDR3 reads CASSKGRQSKTDEQYL.

The chain is built from TRBV7-8 and TRBJ1-5, with 9 positions matching TRBD1. The CDR3 loop spans 14 amino acids. Germline lookup yields CDR1 SGHVS and CDR2 FQNEAQ. Trimming took 5 bases from V and 4 from J; bases not matched to a gene: 3. CDR3 in DNA: TGTGCCAGCAGCCGACAGGGGGGTAATCAGCCCCAGCATTTT. It codes for CASSRQGGNQPQHF.

This clone occurred a few times. V is TRBV7-9 and J is TRBJ1-4; 7 bases agree with TRBD1. The CDR3 consists of 14 residues. Germline V gene sequence: CDR1 SEHNR, CDR2 FQNEAQ (reference sequence). V lost 3 bases, J lost 8 bases, and 6 bases stayed unmatched. The CDR3 DNA sequence: TGTGCCAGCAGCTTGAGGGGGCGCAGAGAAAAACTGTTTTTT. The encoded protein is CASSLRGRREKLFF.

The sample holds a few counts of this clone. The chain carries TRBV9 and TRBJ1-1; D is uncertain. Germline V gives CDR1 SGDLS, CDR2 YYNGEE. The CDR3 extends over 15 amino acids. V shed 0 bases and J shed 0 bases, with 9 bases lying between them. Here the CDR3 DNA reads TGTGCCAGCAGCGTAGTCGGGAGCATGAACACTGAAGCTTTCTTT. Protein product: CASSVVGSMNTEAFF.

This clone showed up just a few times. The gene calls are TRBV11-2 and TRBJ1-5; D remains unclear. CDR3 length: 14 amino acids. Germline values: CDR1 SGHAT, CDR2 FQNNGV. Trimming removed 0 bases at V and 2 bases at J, with 5 bases between. The CDR3 nucleotides read TGTGCCAGCAGCTTAGATGCAGGCAATCAGCCCCAGCATTTT. It yields the protein CASSLDAGNQPQHF.

The chain joins TRBV25-1 to TRBJ1-3; weak D call: TRBD1 (6 bases). V lost 1 base and J 0 bases, leaving 16 bases between the germline ends. CDR1 MGHDK and CDR2 SYGVNS come from the germline V gene. The CDR3 is made up of 18 amino acids. For the CDR3, the DNA is TGTGCCAGCAGTGAATCGGTTGGGGGCGGGTACTCTGGAAACACCATATATTTT. This codes for CASSESVGGGYSGNTIYF. Using reference TRBV25-1 and TRBJ1-3 for the parts outside the CDR3, the full variable domain is EADIYQTPRYLVIGTGKKITLECSQTMGHDKMYWYQQDPGMELHLIHYSYGVNSTEKGDLSSESTVSRIRTEHFPLTLESARPSHTSQYLCASSESVGGGYSGNTIYFGEGSWLTVV.

The chain carries TRBV6-1 and TRBJ2-7, with a weak D call TRBD1 (6 bases). Per germline, CDR1 MNHNS and CDR2 SASEGT. V gave up 9 bases and J gave up 3 bases, with 18 bases separating them. The CDR3 totals 14 residues. The CDR3 region is CASSQPDRFYEQYF. CDR3 nucleotide sequence: TGTGCCAGTTCGCAACCCGACAGGTTCTACGAGCAGTACTTC.

The chain employs TRBV29-1 and TRBJ2-5, with 8 bases identical to TRBD2. The CDR3 is 15 amino acids. The V and J ends lost 2 bases and 2 bases, in that order; junction bases with no gene match: 7. CDR1 and CDR2 (germline): SQVTM, ANQGSEA. CDR3 DNA sequence: TGCAGCGTTGAACCCGAGCGGGGGAGACAAGAGACCCAGTACTTC. Encoded protein: CSVEPERGRQETQYF.

This clone was seen more than once but under ten times. The V call is TRBV5-6, the J call TRBJ2-5, with a tentative D call TRBD1 (6 bases). V was pared by 4 bases and J by 1 base, with 11 bases between. The CDR3 has 14 residues. CDR1 and CDR2 (germline): SGHDT, YYEEEE. CDR3 loop: CASSQQGPQETQYF. CDR3 nucleotide sequence: TGTGCCAGCAGCCAACAGGGTCCCCAAGAGACCCAGTACTTC.

The chain recombines TRBV11-3 with TRBJ2-5; D is perhaps TRBD1 (7 bases). This CDR3 is 15 amino acids long. Germline CDR1 reads SGHNT; CDR2 reads YENEEA. Deletions cut 5 bases from V and 4 bases from J, with 17 bases between. The CDR3 sequence is CASSAGTVGRETQYF. The CDR3 DNA sequence: TGTGCCAGCAGCGCGGGGACAGTCGGACGAGAGACCCAGTACTTC.

This clone was counted a few times. The V call is TRBV13, the J call TRBJ1-2; 7 bases line up with TRBD1. The germline V gene has CDR1 PRHDT and CDR2 FYEKMQ (reference sequence). V lost 5 bases to trimming and J lost 2 bases; unmatched junction nucleotides: 5. This CDR3 has 14 amino acids. The CDR3 nucleotides read TGTGCCAGCAGCGCCGACAGGGAGAACTATGGCTACACCTTC. It codes for CASSADRENYGYTF. Together with reference TRBV13 and TRBJ1-2, the CDR3 gives the full variable domain: AAGVIQSPRHLIKEKRETATLKCYPIPRHDTVYWYQQGPGQDPQFLISFYEKMQSDKGSIPDRFSAQQFSDYHSELNMSSLELGDSALYFCASSADRENYGYTFGSGTRLTVV.

This clone was seen only a few times. J is TRBJ2-1 and V is TRBV18; 8 nucleotides agree with TRBD2. CDR3 size: 15 residues. CDR1 is KGHSH and CDR2 is LQKENI in the germline V gene. Losses at the gene ends were 6 bases for V and 7 bases for J; bases not matched to a gene: 11. The CDR3 DNA follows: TGTGCCAGCTCCCACCCCCCGGGGGGGGTTAATGAGCAGTTCTTC. Residues: CASSHPPGGVNEQFF.

This clone has only a few counts. The chain links TRBV4-3 to TRBJ2-2, with D possibly TRBD1 on 5 matching bases. The ends were cut back, 1 base at V and 1 base at J, with 10 bases in the middle. The CDR3 totals 16 residues. CDR1 is LGHNA and CDR2 is YSLEER in the germline V gene. For the CDR3, the DNA is TGCGCCAGCAGCCAAGTCGCTCAGGGGAACACCGGGGAGCTGTTTTTT. Translated: CASSQVAQGNTGELFF.

The gene calls are TRBV5-1 and TRBJ1-1; 8 bases map to TRBD1. V was pared by 0 bases and J by 4 bases, with 5 bases of the junction left unmatched. Germline V gene data show CDR1 as SGHRS and CDR2 as YFSETQ. This CDR3 contains 15 residues. CDR3 DNA: TGCGCCAGCAGCTTGGTTCGTACAGGGGGCACTGAAGCTTTCTTT. Its protein is CASSLVRTGGTEAFF.

The chain combines TRBV9 with TRBJ1-4, with TRBD1 as a possible D gene (6 bases). Germline V gives CDR1 SGDLS, CDR2 YYNGEE. Trimming left V 2 bases short and J 3 bases short, with 14 bases between. The CDR3 contains 16 residues. CDR3 in amino acids: CASSVTGGKPNEKLFF. DNA of the CDR3: TGTGCCAGCAGCGTGACAGGTGGGAAACCTAATGAAAAACTGTTTTTT.

Concerning this clone: Compared with germline, one end of the junction differs, possibly owing to a read error. The V call is TRBV5-1, the J call TRBJ1-1; 7 nucleotides align to TRBD1. The CDR3 length is 14 residues. Germline lookup yields CDR1 SGHRS and CDR2 YFSETQ. The CDR3: CANSLDRMNTEAFF. The CDR3 nucleotides read TGCGCCAACAGCTTGGACAGGATGAACACTGAAGCTTTCTTT.